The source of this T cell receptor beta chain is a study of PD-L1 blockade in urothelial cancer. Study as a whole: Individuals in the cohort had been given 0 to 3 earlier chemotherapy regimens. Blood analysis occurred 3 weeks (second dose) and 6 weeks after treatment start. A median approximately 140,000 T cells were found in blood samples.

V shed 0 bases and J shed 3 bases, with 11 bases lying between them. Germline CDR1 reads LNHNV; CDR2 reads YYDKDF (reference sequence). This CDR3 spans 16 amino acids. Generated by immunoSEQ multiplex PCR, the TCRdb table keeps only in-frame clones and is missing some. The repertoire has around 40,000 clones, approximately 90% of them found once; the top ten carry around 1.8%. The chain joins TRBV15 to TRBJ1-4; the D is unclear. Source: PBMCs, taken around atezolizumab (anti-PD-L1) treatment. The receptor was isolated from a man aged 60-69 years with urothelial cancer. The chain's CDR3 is CATSRDRERANEKLFF. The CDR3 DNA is TGTGCCACCAGCAGAGATAGGGAGCGGGCTAATGAAAAACTGTTTTTT. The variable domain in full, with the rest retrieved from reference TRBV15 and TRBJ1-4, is DAMVIQNPRYQVTQFGKPVTLSCSQTLNHNVMYWYQQKSSQAPKLLFHYYDKDFNNEADTPDNFQSRRPNTSFCFLDIRSPGLGDTAMYLCATSRDRERANEKLFFGSGTQLSVL.